This T cell receptor beta chain derives from a study of response to subunit inactivated influenza vaccine (dated by TCRdb to 2017 to 2018). Regarding the study in general: To follow how T cells responded to a trivalent subunit inactivated influenza vaccine, the researchers relied on deep quantitative profiling of the T cell receptor repertoire. The investigation overall reported the following: According to the authors, only a limited number of new T cells may be recruited by each seasonal influenza vaccination.

Library preparation was by RT-PCR. The data were produced on an Illumina HiSeq 2500. TCRdb cleaned the public reads at Q25 with fastp, built clones with MiXCR and kept in-frame beta chains. Entries that share a CDR3 protein sequence are merged under the most common genes and DNA. For this sample there are some 600,000 distinct CDR3 sequences; 14% appear just once. The ten largest clones represent 6% to 9.5% of the sample. Reading from cysteine to phenylalanine, the CDR3 counts 15 amino acids. The retained sequence is limited to the CDR3, 45 bases, with the frame set at the first base. Trimming takes 0 bases from V and 0 bases from J, and the germline ends sit 8 bases apart. CDR1 and CDR2 (MGHRA, YSYEKL) derive from the germline V gene. A remark on this clonotype: No cognate antigen has been identified for it. Per-base quality was not reported, and no clone a single base away is much larger than it.

The chain uses TRBV4-1 and TRBJ1-1, with the D gene too uncertain to name. The receptor comes from a man aged 45-60 years who received an inactivated influenza vaccine. Donor details come from another sample of the same person, matched by shared clones. Sequenced material: PBMCs from blood, taken approximately 15 days before vaccination. The bases are TGCGCCAGCAGCCAAGAGTCGAGGGTGAACACTGAAGCTTTCTTT. Its protein reads: CASSQESRVNTEAFF.